The 8 T cell receptor beta chains presented below share a single source sample, sequenced in a study of blood T cell repertoires in COVID-19. Measured with immunoSEQ multiplex PCR; TCRdb has only the in-frame clones, and not every one. The sample contains fewer than 250,000 clones, 82% of which appear only once. Sequencing was done on a sample of peripheral blood. These TCRs come from a middle-aged woman with acute or convalescent COVID-19.

The chain uses TRBV19 and TRBJ2-4, with 8 bases that match TRBD2. Germline-derived CDR1 and CDR2 are LNHDA and SQIVND (reference sequence). CDR3 length equals 14 residues. Trimming removed 5 bases from V and 3 bases from J; junction bases left unmatched: 3. DNA for the CDR3: TGTGCCAGTAGTGTCGGGGGGGGCAAAAACATTCAGTACTTC. Its translation: CASSVGGGKNIQYF.

The chain joins TRBV11-3 to TRBJ2-2; no firm D call. V lost 1 base and J 1 base, leaving 4 bases between the germline ends. Germline V gene data show CDR1 as SGHNT and CDR2 as YENEEA. The CDR3 has 14 amino acids. The CDR3 here is CASSLAKNTGELFF. Written as DNA, the CDR3 is TGTGCCAGCAGCTTAGCTAAGAACACCGGGGAGCTGTTTTTT.

This chain joins TRBV10-3 and TRBJ1-3; D possibly corresponds to TRBD1 (5 bases). V lost 6 bases and J lost 3, with 12 bases in between. This CDR3 has 14 residues. Germline V gene lookup returns CDR1 ENHRY and CDR2 SYGVKD. The CDR3 loop reads CAIRTTEGGNTIYF. The CDR3 nucleotides read TGTGCCATCAGGACGACAGAAGGTGGAAACACCATATATTTT.

The V and J genes are TRBV2 and TRBJ2-2; 8 nucleotides match TRBD1. V was clipped by 6 bases and J by 1 base; unmatched bases: 1. The CDR3 length is 14 residues. The germline gives CDR1 SNHLY, CDR2 FYNNEI. In DNA, the CDR3 is TGTGCCAGCAGCGGACAGGGGAACACCGGGGAGCTGTTTTTT. It yields the protein CASSGQGNTGELFF.

The chain employs TRBV7-2 and TRBJ2-1, with TRBD2 matching 8 bases. This CDR3 contains 15 residues. The V segment lost 5 bases and the J segment 6 bases; nucleotides outside the gene matches: 9. CDR1 and CDR2 (germline): SGHTA, FQGNSA. CDR3: CASSRGAAGGNEQFF. CDR3 nucleotide sequence: TGTGCCAGCAGCCGGGGGGCTGCGGGAGGCAATGAGCAGTTCTTC. Based on the CDR3 plus reference TRBV7-2 and TRBJ2-1, the full variable domain is GAGVSQSPSNKVTEKGKDVELRCDPISGHTALYWYRQSLGQGLEFLIYFQGNSAPDKSGLPSDRFSAERTGGSVSTLTIQRTQQEDSAVYLCASSRGAAGGNEQFFGPGTRLTVL.

The chain is built from TRBV30 and TRBJ1-1, with D perhaps TRBD1 (5 bases). The CDR3 has 14 residues. Germline V lookup: CDR1 GTSNPN, CDR2 SVGIG (reference sequence). V was shortened by 8 bases and J by 3 bases, with 19 bases between the two germline ends. The CDR3, as DNA: TGTGCCCTAAAGGGGATGGAGTCGGACACTGAAGCTTTCTTT. Translation gives CALKGMESDTEAFF.

The genes are TRBV24-1 and TRBJ2-3; perhaps TRBD2 as D (5 bases). Germline CDR1 and CDR2: KGHDR and SFDVKD. This CDR3 comprises 14 residues. The ends were cut back, 2 bases at V and 4 bases at J, with 9 bases in the middle. The CDR3 nucleotides read TGTGCCACCAGTGATTCCGTGAGGGCAGATACGCAGTATTTT. Translation: CATSDSVRADTQYF.

The J gene is TRBJ2-3, the V gene TRBV19; D unclear. The germline V gene encodes CDR1 LNHDA and CDR2 SQIVND (reference sequence). V lost 5 bases and J 1 base, leaving 10 bases between the germline ends. The CDR3 runs 14 residues. The CDR3 bases are TGTGCCAGTAGTGTCTCCCGGGGCACAGATACGCAGTATTTT. Protein product: CASSVSRGTDTQYF.